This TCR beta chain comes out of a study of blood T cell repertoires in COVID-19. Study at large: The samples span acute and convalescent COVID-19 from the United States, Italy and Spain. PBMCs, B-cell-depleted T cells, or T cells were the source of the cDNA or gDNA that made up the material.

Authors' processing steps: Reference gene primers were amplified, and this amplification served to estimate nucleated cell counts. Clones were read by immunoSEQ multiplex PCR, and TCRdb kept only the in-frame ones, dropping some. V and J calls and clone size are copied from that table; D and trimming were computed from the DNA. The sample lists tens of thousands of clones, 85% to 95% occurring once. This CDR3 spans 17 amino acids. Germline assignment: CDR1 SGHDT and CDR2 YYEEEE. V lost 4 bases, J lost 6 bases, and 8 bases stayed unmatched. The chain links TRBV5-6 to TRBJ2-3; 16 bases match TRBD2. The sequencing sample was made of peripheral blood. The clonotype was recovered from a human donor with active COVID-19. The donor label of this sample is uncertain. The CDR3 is CASSAPGLAGGPDTQYF. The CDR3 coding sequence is TGTGCCAGCAGCGCACCGGGACTAGCGGGGGGGCCGGATACGCAGTATTTT.